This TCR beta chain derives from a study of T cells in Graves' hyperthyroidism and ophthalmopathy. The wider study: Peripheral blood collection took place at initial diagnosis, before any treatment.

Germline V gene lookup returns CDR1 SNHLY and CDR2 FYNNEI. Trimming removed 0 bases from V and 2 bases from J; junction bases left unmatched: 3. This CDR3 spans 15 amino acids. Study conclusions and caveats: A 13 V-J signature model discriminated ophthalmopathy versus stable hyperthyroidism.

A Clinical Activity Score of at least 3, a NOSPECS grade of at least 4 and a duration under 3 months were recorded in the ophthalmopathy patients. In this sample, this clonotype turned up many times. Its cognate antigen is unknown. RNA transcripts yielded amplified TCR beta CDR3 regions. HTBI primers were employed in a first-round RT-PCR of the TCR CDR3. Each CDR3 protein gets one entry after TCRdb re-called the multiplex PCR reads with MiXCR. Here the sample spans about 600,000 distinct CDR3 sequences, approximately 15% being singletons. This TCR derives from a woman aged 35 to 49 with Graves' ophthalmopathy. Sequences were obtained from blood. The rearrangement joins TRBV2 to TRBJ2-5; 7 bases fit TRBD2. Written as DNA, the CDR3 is TGTGCCAGCAGTGAAGCGAGCGGGACGCAAGAGACCCAGTACTTC. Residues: CASSEASGTQETQYF. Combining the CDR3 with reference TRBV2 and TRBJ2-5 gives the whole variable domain EPEVTQTPSHQVTQMGQEVILRCVPISNHLYFYWYRQILGQKVEFLVSFYNNEISEKSEIFDDQFSVERPDGSNFTLKIRSTKLEDSAMYFCASSEASGTQETQYFGPGTRLLVL.